This T cell receptor (beta chain) appears in the sequencing data of a study of blood T cell repertoires in COVID-19. In the study overall: Sites across the United States, Italy and Spain contributed samples from acute and convalescent COVID-19. Nucleic acid was either cDNA or gDNA, and it came from T cells, B-cell-depleted T cells, or PBMCs.

CDR3 length: 15 residues. V gave up 5 bases and J gave up 1 base; unmatched junction bases: 4. The germline gives CDR1 MNHEY, CDR2 SMNVEV (reference sequence). Generated by immunoSEQ multiplex PCR, the TCRdb table keeps only in-frame clones and is missing some. The table includes roughly 150,000 clones, roughly 87% detected once. The receptor was derived from a human donor in a cohort sampled during active COVID-19. The sample was peripheral blood. This chain uses TRBV27 with TRBJ2-5; 10 bases are a match to TRBD1. CDR3 loop: CASSPRQGAQETQYF. The CDR3 nucleotides are TGTGCCAGCAGTCCCCGACAGGGGGCCCAAGAGACCCAGTACTTC.